Shown below are 28 T cell receptor beta chains from a single sample sequenced in a study of Graves' ophthalmopathy and Graves' hyperthyroidism. Beta-chain TCR CDR3 regions were amplified from RNA transcripts. A first-round RT-PCR used HTBI primers, followed by a second-round multiplex PCR. TCRdb independently ran MiXCR on the multiplex PCR reads; one entry per CDR3 protein. The table shows around 1,000,000 distinct CDR3 sequences, with about 36% occurring only once. The sequenced sample was peripheral blood or thyroid tissue (not recorded which). The origin of the receptors is an adult man with Graves' hyperthyroidism.

In the case of this clonotype: Likely a read error: the CDR3 ends without its conserved phenylalanine or tryptophan. The limits of the CDR3 on the DNA are not certain, so only TCRdb's listed CDR3 is given. The rearrangement uses TRBV7-2 and TRBJ1-1; the table names TRBD1, a call not compared with the DNA. Germline V gene sequence: CDR1 SGHTA, CDR2 FQGNSA. The CDR3 is 8 amino acids in total, end residues counted. The CDR3 loop reads CASSLSGG.

This clonotype has a handful of counts. One end of the junction varies from germline; a read error may be responsible. V is TRBV7-2 and J is TRBJ1-3; tentatively, D is TRBD1 (6 bases). Germline V gene lookup returns CDR1 SGHTA and CDR2 FQGNSA. The CDR3 is made up of 17 amino acids. The CDR3 DNA reads as TGCGCCAGCAGCCAAGGGGGAGGGACGTTCTCTGGAAACACCATATATTTT. Encoded protein: CASSQGGGTFSGNTIYF. Complete variable domain (other parts from reference TRBV7-2 and TRBJ1-3): GAGVSQSPSNKVTEKGKDVELRCDPISGHTALYWYRQSLGQGLEFLIYFQGNSAPDKSGLPSDRFSAERTGGSVSTLTIQRTQQEDSAVYLCASSQGGGTFSGNTIYFGEGSWLTVV.

Concerning this clonotype itself: A much larger clonotype is one base distant, so this may be a read error. This sequence joins TRBV20-1 and TRBJ1-6; a possible D gene is TRBD1 (5 bases). Germline CDR1 and CDR2: DFQATT and SNEGSKA (reference sequence). This CDR3 is built from 15 residues. The CDR3 coding sequence is TGCAGTGCTGGAGACGGGGGACGGATCAATTCACCCCTCCACTTT. It codes for CSAGDGGRINSPLHF.

The chain has TRBV5-1 and TRBJ2-5, with D tentatively TRBD1 (6 bases). CDR1 and CDR2 from the germline V gene are SGHRS and YFSETQ. V was clipped by 4 bases and J by 5 bases, with 24 bases between them. The CDR3 contains 17 residues. The CDR3 spells CASSEDRGLGAGETQYF. The CDR3 bases are TGCGCCAGCAGCGAGGACAGAGGACTCGGGGCTGGGGAGACCCAGTACTTC.

This clonotype was seen just once. The genes are TRBV25-1 and TRBJ2-5; TRBD2 might be the D (5 bases). Near its end, the DNA agrees better with TRBJ2-1, so the J call may be wrong. Germline CDR1 is MGHDK and CDR2 is SYGVNS. The CDR3 is 15 residues long. The CDR3 spells CASLGPEGRDNEQFF. The CDR3 region has the DNA TGTGCCAGCCTCGGGCCGGAAGGGCGGGACAATGAGCAGTTCTTC.

Concerning this clonotype itself: The CDR3 does not end in the conserved phenylalanine or tryptophan, so this is likely a read error. The chain uses TRBV11-1 and TRBJ1-1; TRBD1 aligns across 8 bases. With 1 base clipped from V and 1 base from J, the junction kept 8 bases outside the gene matches. From germline, CDR1 is SGHAT and CDR2 FQDESV (reference sequence). The CDR3 covers 17 residues. CDR3 sequence: CASSLDIRDRRNTEAFS. DNA for the CDR3: TGTGCCAGCAGCTTAGATATACGGGACAGGAGGAACACTGAAGCTTTCTCT.

The sample holds many counts of this clonotype. The rearrangement links TRBV2 to TRBJ2-2, with 7 bases lining up with TRBD2. J gave up 6 bases and V 8 bases, and 3 bases lay outside the gene matches. The CDR3 has 12 amino acids. From germline, CDR1 is SNHLY and CDR2 FYNNEI. Here the CDR3 DNA reads TGTGCCAGCCGCGGGAGCTCCGGGGAGCTGTTTTTT. It specifies CASRGSSGELFF.

The V gene is TRBV29-1, the J gene TRBJ2-5; 8 bases are a match to TRBD1. Germline V gives CDR1 SQVTM, CDR2 ANQGSEA. The ends lost 4 bases at V and 2 bases at J; junction bases unmatched: 6. CDR3 length equals 14 residues. The CDR3 coding sequence is TGCAGCGTTGGCGGGCGGACAGGGCAAGAGACCCAGTACTTC. Amino acid sequence: CSVGGRTGQETQYF.

This clonotype came up many times. The chain uses TRBV20-1 and TRBJ2-6, with D perhaps matching TRBD1 (5 bases). The germline V gene has CDR1 DFQATT and CDR2 SNEGSKA (reference sequence). This CDR3 spans 14 amino acids. V was shortened by 7 bases and J by 2 bases, with 12 bases between the two germline ends. The DNA for the CDR3 is TGCAGTGTCGGAAGGGGTCCTGGGGCCAACGTCCTGACTTTC. Residues: CSVGRGPGANVLTF.

This clonotype was detected only a few times. V is TRBV11-1 and J is TRBJ2-7; 8 bases match TRBD2. The CDR3 runs to 13 residues. Trimming at V came to 11 bases and at J to 6 bases, leaving 12 bases not matched to a gene. Germline V gene data show CDR1 as SGHAT and CDR2 as FQDESV (reference sequence). The CDR3 nucleotides are TGTGCCTCCAGGGCGGGAGGTCTTCTCGAGCAGTACTTC. Translation: CASRAGGLLEQYF. Supplemented by reference TRBV11-1 and TRBJ2-7, the full variable domain reads EAEVAQSPRYKITEKSQAVAFWCDPISGHATLYWYRQILGQGPELLVQFQDESVVDDSQLPKDRFSAERLKGVDSTLKIQPAELGDSAMYLCASRAGGLLEQYFGPGTRLTVT.

V gene TRBV24-1 combines with J gene TRBJ2-7; tentative D call: TRBD1 (6 bases). Germline assignment: CDR1 KGHDR and CDR2 SFDVKD. Trimming left V 5 bases short and J 5 bases short, with 15 bases between. CDR3 length: 14 residues. CDR3 loop: CATSGGDRLHEQYF. The CDR3, as DNA: TGTGCCACCAGTGGAGGAGACAGGCTCCACGAGCAGTACTTC.

This clonotype was seen more than once but under ten times. The V gene is TRBV11-1, the J gene TRBJ1-1, with 7 bases identical to TRBD1. The CDR3 length is 13 residues. Germline CDR1 is SGHAT and CDR2 is FQDESV (reference sequence). V shed 5 bases, J shed 10 bases, and the junction held 10 bases outside the gene matches. CDR3 residues: CASSQVETGTAFF. In nucleotides, the CDR3 is TGTGCCAGCAGCCAAGTCGAGACAGGGACAGCTTTCTTT. Filled out from reference TRBV11-1 and TRBJ1-1, the complete variable domain reads EAEVAQSPRYKITEKSQAVAFWCDPISGHATLYWYRQILGQGPELLVQFQDESVVDDSQLPKDRFSAERLKGVDSTLKIQPAELGDSAMYLCASSQVETGTAFFGQGTRLTVV.

About this clonotype itself: This likely comes from a read error, as the CDR3 has no conserved phenylalanine or tryptophan at its end. It is unclear where the CDR3 begins or ends on the DNA, so no DNA is shown, and the CDR3 is as TCRdb lists it. The chain is built from TRBV11-2 and TRBJ2-7; the table's D call of TRBD1 was not tested on the DNA. The CDR3 extends over 8 residues, inclusive of both ends. Germline loops: CDR1 SGHAT, CDR2 FQNNGV. CDR3 region: CASSSTGT.

The J gene is TRBJ2-5, the V gene TRBV7-9; the D gene could be TRBD1 or TRBD2 (7 bases each). V was clipped by 7 bases and J by 2 bases, with 14 bases between them. Germline CDR1 SEHNR, CDR2 FQNEAQ (reference sequence). This CDR3 has 14 amino acids. The CDR3 DNA is TGTGCCAGCACCCCAGGGGGGGCACAAGAGACCCAGTACTTC. Translating gives CASTPGGAQETQYF.

On this clonotype itself: This clone may be a read error of a much larger clone one base away. V gene TRBV2 combines with J gene TRBJ1-5, with D uncertain. V dropped 1 base and J dropped 4 bases, with 11 bases sitting between them. The CDR3 is made up of 15 amino acids. Germline V gives CDR1 SNHLY, CDR2 FYNNEI. CDR3 region: CASSEELPGNQPQHF. CDR3 bases: TGTGCCAGCAGTGAAGAGCTTCCGGGTAATCAGCCCCAGCATTTT. Full variable domain (remainder filled in from reference TRBV2 and TRBJ1-5): EPEVTQTPSHQVTQMGQEVILRCVPISNHLYFYWYRQILGQKVEFLVSFYNNEISEKSEIFDDQFSVERPDGSNFTLKIRSTKLEDSAMYFCASSEELPGNQPQHFGDGTRLSIL.

J is TRBJ2-7 and V is TRBV7-2, with a possible D match to TRBD2 (6 bases). Germline CDR1 reads SGHTA; CDR2 reads FQGNSA. CDR3 size: 14 residues. V was shortened by 4 bases and J by 4 bases, with 14 bases between the two germline ends. The CDR3 sequence: CASSSPLGGYEQYF. The CDR3 coding sequence is TGTGCCAGCAGCTCTCCCCTCGGGGGTTACGAGCAGTACTTC.

The chain recombines TRBV20-1 with TRBJ2-7; 13 nucleotides agree with TRBD2. This CDR3 is built from 20 residues. With 0 bases clipped from V and 4 bases from J, the junction kept 18 bases outside the gene matches. CDR1 is DFQATT, CDR2 SNEGSKA, per germline (reference sequence). In nucleotides, the CDR3 is TGCAGTGCTAGAGATTTGCCAGGACTAGCGGGAGTCGGCCGTTTATACGAGCAGTACTTC. Residues: CSARDLPGLAGVGRLYEQYF.

This sequence joins TRBV10-3 and TRBJ1-2; D uncertain. V shed 4 bases and J shed 7 bases, with 19 bases lying between them. There are 15 residues in the CDR3. Germline-derived CDR1 and CDR2 are ENHRY and SYGVKD. The CDR3 DNA is TGTGCCATCAGTGGCCTCGATAGGGCGGGCGTTGGCTACACCTTC. Translation gives CAISGLDRAGVGYTF.

This rearrangement joins TRBV12-3 or TRBV12-4 to TRBJ2-7; the match to TRBD1 covers 8 bases. This CDR3 has 16 amino acids. Trimming at V came to 6 bases and at J to 3 bases, leaving 13 bases not matched to a gene. CDR3 DNA sequence: TGTGCCAGCAGCCCCGGCAGGGGGACAGGATACTACGAGCAGTACTTC. This translates into CASSPGRGTGYYEQYF.

Many counts were recorded for this clonotype. The chain couples TRBV7-6 to TRBJ2-5, with 7 bases fitting TRBD1. CDR1 and CDR2 (germline): SGHVS, FNYEAQ. CDR3 length equals 14 residues. Trimming removed 2 bases from V and 5 bases from J; junction bases left unmatched: 5. The CDR3 loop reads CASSLLGQWETQYF. CDR3 nucleotides: TGTGCCAGCAGCTTATTGGGACAGTGGGAGACCCAGTACTTC.

J is TRBJ2-7 and V is TRBV4-2; D gene uncertain. Looked up from germline, CDR1 is LGHNA and CDR2 is YNFKEQ. Trimming stripped 0 bases from V and 2 bases from J, with 14 bases between. The CDR3 sequence is 16 residues long. CDR3 region: CASSQEGADPTYEQYF. The CDR3 DNA is TGTGCCAGCAGCCAAGAGGGCGCCGACCCCACCTACGAGCAGTACTTC.

This clonotype has at least ten counts. This rearrangement joins TRBV7-2 to TRBJ1-6; TRBD1 is a possible D gene (6 bases). Germline V gives CDR1 SGHTA, CDR2 FQGNSA. Between the trimmed V and J ends, which lost 5 bases and 5 bases, there was a span of 13 bases. The CDR3 extends over 15 amino acids. The CDR3 bases are TGTGCCAGCAGCGTCACAGGGTCGGATAATTCACCCCTCCACTTT. Its protein is CASSVTGSDNSPLHF.

This clonotype was counted many times. The germline gene is not matched at one end of the junction; a read error may be the cause. The J gene is TRBJ1-1, the V gene TRBV4-1; D is possibly TRBD1 (5 bases). Germline V lookup: CDR1 MGHRA, CDR2 YSYEKL. The length of the CDR3 is 14 residues. CDR3 region: CASSQGAMNTEAFF. CDR3 DNA: TGTGCCAGCAGCCAAGGGGCCATGAACACTGAAGCTTTCTTT.

A note on this clonotype: Since a much larger clone is just one base distant, this may be a read error. V and J are TRBV9 and TRBJ1-1; D gene uncertain. This CDR3 has 15 amino acids. Per the germline V gene, CDR1 is SGDLS and CDR2 is YYNGEE. The V gene lost 0 bases and the J gene lost 4 bases, with 13 bases spanning the gap. CDR3 nucleotides: TGTGCCAGCAGCGTAGTGGGTTTGGCGAGCACTGAAGCTTTCTTT. Translated: CASSVVGLASTEAFF.

V gene TRBV7-9 combines with J gene TRBJ2-5, with D maybe TRBD1 (6 bases). Judging by the DNA end, TRBJ2-7 fits better; the J call may be wrong. Germline-derived CDR1 and CDR2 are SEHNR and FQNEAQ (reference sequence). The CDR3 runs to 15 residues. The CDR3 reads CASSTGQPGFYEQYF. CDR3 nucleotide sequence: TGTGCCAGCAGCACCGGACAGCCCGGGTTCTACGAGCAGTACTTC.

This clonotype was recorded many times. This sequence joins TRBV2 and TRBJ2-7, with 8 positions matching TRBD1. Germline CDR1 SNHLY, CDR2 FYNNEI. This CDR3 has 16 residues. Trimming removed 7 bases from V and 3 bases from J; junction bases left unmatched: 14. Here the CDR3 reads CASIPRSGQDVYEQYF. The CDR3 nucleotides read TGTGCCAGCATCCCCAGGTCGGGACAGGACGTCTACGAGCAGTACTTC.

This clonotype was counted a few times. The rearrangement uses TRBV20-1 and TRBJ2-7, with a possible D match to TRBD2 (6 bases). Germline V CDR1 and CDR2: DFQATT, SNEGSKA (reference sequence). The CDR3 totals 12 residues. V lost 6 bases and J lost 2, with 11 bases in between. Here the CDR3 DNA reads TGCAGTGCCAAGACTAGAGCCTACGAGCAGTACTTC. The encoded protein is CSAKTRAYEQYF.

V is TRBV12-3 or TRBV12-4 and J is TRBJ1-3; weak D call: TRBD1 (6 bases). V dropped 7 bases and J dropped 7 bases, with 11 bases sitting between them. This CDR3 comprises 12 residues. The CDR3 nucleotides are TGTGCCAGCACCCTGGGGGGCAACACCATATATTTT. It is translated as CASTLGGNTIYF.